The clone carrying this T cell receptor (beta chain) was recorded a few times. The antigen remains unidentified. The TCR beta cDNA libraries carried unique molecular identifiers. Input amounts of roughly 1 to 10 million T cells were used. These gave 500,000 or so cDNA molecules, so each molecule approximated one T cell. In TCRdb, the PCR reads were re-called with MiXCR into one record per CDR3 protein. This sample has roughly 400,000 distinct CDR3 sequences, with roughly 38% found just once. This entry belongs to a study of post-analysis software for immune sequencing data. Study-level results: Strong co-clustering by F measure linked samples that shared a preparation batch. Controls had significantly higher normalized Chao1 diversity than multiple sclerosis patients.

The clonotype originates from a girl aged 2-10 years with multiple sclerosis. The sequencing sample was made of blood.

CDR3 in DNA: TGTGCCAGCACCCTAGCGGCGCAACGGCTAGATACGCAGTATTTT. This gives the protein CASTLAAQRLDTQYF. This chain uses TRBV12-3 or TRBV12-4 with TRBJ2-3, with 7 bases aligning to TRBD2. The CDR3 contains 15 residues. The J segment lost 5 bases and the V segment lost 7 bases, leaving 12 bases of the junction unmatched.